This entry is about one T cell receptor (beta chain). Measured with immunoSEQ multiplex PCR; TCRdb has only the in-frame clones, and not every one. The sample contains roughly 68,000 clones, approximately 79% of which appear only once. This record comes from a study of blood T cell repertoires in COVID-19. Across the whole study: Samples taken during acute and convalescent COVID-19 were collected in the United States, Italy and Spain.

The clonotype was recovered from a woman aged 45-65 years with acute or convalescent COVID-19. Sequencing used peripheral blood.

This CDR3 reads CASSYSRDNTLYF. The CDR3 DNA follows: TGTGCCAGCAGTTACAGCCGGGACAACACTCTGTATTTT. The chain carries TRBV27 and TRBJ2-3; D is possibly TRBD1 (6 bases). The CDR3 is made up of 13 amino acids. V dropped 4 bases and J dropped 14 bases, with 19 bases sitting between them. In germline, CDR1 is MNHEY, CDR2 SMNVEV (reference sequence).